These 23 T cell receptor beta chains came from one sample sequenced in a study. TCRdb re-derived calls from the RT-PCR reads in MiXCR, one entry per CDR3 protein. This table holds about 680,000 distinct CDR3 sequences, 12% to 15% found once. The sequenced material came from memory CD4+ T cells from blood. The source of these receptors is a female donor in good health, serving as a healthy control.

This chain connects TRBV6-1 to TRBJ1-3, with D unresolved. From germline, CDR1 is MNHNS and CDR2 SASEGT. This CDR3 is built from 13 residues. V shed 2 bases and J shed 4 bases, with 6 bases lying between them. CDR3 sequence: CASSESPGNTIYF. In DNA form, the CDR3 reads TGTGCCAGCAGTGAATCCCCCGGAAACACCATATATTTT.

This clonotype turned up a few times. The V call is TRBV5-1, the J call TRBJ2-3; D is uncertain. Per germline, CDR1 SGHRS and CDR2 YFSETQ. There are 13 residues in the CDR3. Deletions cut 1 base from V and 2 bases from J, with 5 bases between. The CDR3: CASSLLYTDTQYF. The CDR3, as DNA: TGCGCCAGCAGCTTGCTCTACACAGATACGCAGTATTTT.

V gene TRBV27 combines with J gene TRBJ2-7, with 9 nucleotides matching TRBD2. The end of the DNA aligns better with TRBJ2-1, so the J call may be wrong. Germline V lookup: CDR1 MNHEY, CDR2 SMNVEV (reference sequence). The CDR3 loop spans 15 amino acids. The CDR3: CASSLGTSSPYEQFF. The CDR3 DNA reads TGTGCCAGCAGTTTAGGGACTAGCAGTCCCTACGAGCAGTTCTTC.

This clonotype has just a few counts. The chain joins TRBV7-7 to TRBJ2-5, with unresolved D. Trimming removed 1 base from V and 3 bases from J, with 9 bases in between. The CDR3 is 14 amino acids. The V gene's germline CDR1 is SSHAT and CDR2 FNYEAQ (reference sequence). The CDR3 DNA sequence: TGTGCCAGCAGCTTAGATTACAATGAAGAGACCCAGTACTTC. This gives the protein CASSLDYNEETQYF.

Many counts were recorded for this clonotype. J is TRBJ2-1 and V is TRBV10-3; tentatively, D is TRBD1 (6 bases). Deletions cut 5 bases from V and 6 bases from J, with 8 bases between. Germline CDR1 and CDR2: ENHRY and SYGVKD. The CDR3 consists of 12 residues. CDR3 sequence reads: CAISPQGNEQFF. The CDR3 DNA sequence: TGTGCCATCAGTCCACAGGGCAATGAGCAGTTCTTC.

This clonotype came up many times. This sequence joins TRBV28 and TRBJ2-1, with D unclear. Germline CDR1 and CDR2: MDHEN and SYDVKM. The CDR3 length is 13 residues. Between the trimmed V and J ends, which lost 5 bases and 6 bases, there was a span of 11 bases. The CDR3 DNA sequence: TGTGCCAGCAGTCCCTCGGCAGGCAATGAGCAGTTCTTC. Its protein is CASSPSAGNEQFF.

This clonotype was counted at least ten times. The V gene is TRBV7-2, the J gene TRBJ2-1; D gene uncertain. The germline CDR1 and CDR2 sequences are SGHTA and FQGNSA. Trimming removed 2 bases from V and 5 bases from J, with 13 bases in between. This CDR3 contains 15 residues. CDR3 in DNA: TGTGCCAGCAGCTTACGCAGTACGGCGAACAATGAGCAGTTCTTC. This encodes CASSLRSTANNEQFF.

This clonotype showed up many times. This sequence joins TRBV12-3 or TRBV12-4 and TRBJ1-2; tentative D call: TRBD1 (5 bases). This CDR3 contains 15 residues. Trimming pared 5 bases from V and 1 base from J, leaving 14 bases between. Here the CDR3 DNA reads TGTGCCAGCAGTCCGGATCAGGGCCTTAACTATGGCTACACCTTC. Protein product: CASSPDQGLNYGYTF.

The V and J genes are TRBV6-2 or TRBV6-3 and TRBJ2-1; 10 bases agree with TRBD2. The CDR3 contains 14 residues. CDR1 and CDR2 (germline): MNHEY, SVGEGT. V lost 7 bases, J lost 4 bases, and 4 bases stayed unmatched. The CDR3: CASMTSGSYNEQFF. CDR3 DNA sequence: TGTGCCAGCATGACTAGCGGGTCTTACAATGAGCAGTTCTTC.

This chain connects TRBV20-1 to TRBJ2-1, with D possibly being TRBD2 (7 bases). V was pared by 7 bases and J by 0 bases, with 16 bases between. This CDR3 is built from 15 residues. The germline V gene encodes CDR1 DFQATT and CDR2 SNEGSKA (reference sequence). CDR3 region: CSVGGGFGSYNEQFF. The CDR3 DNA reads TGCAGTGTAGGGGGGGGTTTTGGCTCCTACAATGAGCAGTTCTTC.

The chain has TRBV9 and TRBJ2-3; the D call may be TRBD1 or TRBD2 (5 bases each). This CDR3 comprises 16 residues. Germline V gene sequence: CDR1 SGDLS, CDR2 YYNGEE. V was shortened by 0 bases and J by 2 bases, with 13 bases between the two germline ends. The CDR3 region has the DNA TGTGCCAGCAGCGTAGTGGGACGGACTCCCACAGATACGCAGTATTTT. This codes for CASSVVGRTPTDTQYF.

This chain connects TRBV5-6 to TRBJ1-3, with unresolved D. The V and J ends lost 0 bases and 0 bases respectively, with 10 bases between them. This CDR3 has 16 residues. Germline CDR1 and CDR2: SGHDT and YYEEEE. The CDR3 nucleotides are TGTGCCAGCAGCTTGGGACCGAGCATCTCTGGAAACACCATATATTTT. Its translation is CASSLGPSISGNTIYF.

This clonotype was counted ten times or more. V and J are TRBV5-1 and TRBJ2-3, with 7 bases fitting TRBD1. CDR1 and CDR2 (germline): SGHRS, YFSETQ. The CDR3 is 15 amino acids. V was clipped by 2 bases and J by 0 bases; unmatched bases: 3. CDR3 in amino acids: CASSLQGISTDTQYF. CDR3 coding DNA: TGCGCCAGCAGCTTACAGGGGATTAGCACAGATACGCAGTATTTT.

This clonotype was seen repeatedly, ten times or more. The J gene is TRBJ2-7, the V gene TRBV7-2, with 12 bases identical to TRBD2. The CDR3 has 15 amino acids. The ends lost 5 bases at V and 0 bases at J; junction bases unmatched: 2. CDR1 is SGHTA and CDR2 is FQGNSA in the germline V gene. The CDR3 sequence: CASSMTSGSSYEQYF. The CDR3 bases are TGTGCCAGCAGCATGACTAGCGGGAGCTCCTACGAGCAGTACTTC.

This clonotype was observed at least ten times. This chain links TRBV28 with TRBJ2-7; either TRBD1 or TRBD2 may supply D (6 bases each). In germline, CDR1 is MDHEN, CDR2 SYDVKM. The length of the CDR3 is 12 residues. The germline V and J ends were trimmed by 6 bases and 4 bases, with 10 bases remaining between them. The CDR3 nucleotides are TGTGCCAGCAGGCAGGGGACTTACGAGCAGTACTTC. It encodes CASRQGTYEQYF.

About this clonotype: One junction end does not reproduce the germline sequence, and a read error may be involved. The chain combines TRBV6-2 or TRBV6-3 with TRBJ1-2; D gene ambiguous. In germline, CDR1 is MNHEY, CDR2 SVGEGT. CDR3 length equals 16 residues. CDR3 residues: CASSQEVGQANYGYTF. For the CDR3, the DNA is TGCGCCAGCAGCCAAGAGGTCGGTCAAGCTAACTATGGCTACACCTTC.

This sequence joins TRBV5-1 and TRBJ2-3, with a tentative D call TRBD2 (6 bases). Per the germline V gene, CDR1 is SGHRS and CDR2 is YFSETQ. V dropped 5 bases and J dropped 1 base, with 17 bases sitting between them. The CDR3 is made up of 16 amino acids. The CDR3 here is CASRGGPGSGTDTQYF. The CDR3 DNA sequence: TGCGCCAGCAGAGGAGGGCCGGGAAGCGGCACAGATACGCAGTATTTT.

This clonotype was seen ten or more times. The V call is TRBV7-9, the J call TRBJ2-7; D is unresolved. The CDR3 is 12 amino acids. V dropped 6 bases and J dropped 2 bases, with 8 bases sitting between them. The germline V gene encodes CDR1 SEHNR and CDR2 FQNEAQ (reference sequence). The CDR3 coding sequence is TGTGCCAGCAGTCCGGGCCCCTACGAGCAGTACTTC. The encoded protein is CASSPGPYEQYF.

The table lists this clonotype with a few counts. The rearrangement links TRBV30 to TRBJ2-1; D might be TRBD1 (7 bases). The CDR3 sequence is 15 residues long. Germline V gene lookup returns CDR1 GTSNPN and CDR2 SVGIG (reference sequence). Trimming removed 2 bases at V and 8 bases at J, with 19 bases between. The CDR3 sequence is CAWSRGGTVFDEQFF. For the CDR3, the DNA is TGTGCCTGGAGTAGAGGCGGGACAGTTTTTGATGAGCAGTTCTTC.

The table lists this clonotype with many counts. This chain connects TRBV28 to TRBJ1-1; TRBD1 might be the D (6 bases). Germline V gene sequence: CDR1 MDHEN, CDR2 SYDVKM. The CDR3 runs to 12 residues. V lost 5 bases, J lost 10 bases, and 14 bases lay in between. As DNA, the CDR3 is TGTGCCAGCAGTCTCACCGGACAGACAGCTTTCTTT. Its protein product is CASSLTGQTAFF.

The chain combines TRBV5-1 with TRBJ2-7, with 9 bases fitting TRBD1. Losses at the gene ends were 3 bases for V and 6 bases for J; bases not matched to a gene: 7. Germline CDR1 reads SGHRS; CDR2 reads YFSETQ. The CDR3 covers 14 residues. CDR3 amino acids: CASSSGTGTGEQYF. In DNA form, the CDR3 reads TGCGCCAGCAGCTCCGGGACAGGGACAGGCGAGCAGTACTTC.

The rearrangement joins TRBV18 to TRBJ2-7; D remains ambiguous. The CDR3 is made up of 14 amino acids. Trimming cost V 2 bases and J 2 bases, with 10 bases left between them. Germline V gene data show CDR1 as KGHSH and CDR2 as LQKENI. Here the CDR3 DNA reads TGTGCCAGCTCACCATCGTACGGAGCCTACGAGCAGTACTTC. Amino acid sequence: CASSPSYGAYEQYF. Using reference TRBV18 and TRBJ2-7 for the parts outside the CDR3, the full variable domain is NAGVMQNPRHLVRRRGQEARLRCSPMKGHSHVYWYRQLPEEGLKFMVYLQKENIIDESGMPKERFSAEFPKEGPSILRIQQVVRGDSAAYFCASSPSYGAYEQYFGPGTRLTVT.

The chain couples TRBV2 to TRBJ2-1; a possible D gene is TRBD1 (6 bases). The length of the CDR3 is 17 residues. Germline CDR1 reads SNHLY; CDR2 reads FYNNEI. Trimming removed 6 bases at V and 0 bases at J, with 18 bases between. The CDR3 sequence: CASRGNFRDNSYNEQFF. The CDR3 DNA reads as TGTGCCAGCAGAGGAAATTTTAGGGACAACTCCTACAATGAGCAGTTCTTC.